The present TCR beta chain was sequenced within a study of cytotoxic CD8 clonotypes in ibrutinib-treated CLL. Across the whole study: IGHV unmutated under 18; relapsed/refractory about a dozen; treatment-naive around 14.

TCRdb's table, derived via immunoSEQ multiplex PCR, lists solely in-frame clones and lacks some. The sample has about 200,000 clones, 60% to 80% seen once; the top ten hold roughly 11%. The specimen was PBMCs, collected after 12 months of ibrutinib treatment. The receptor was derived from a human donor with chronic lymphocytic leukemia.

The CDR3 loop reads CASSPGTSGYTGELFF. The CDR3 DNA reads TGTGCCAGCAGCCCCGGGACTAGCGGGTACACCGGGGAGCTGTTTTTT. The J gene is TRBJ2-2, the V gene TRBV28, with 12 bases that match TRBD2. The CDR3 is made up of 16 amino acids. The germline V gene encodes CDR1 MDHEN and CDR2 SYDVKM. After removal of 6 bases from V and 3 bases from J, the junction contained 5 bases not matched to a gene.